This TCR beta chain stems from a study of T cell clonotyping in hematopoietic cell transplantation. The time point denotes: recipient sample about 28 days before transplant, after cytoreduction. Profiled with immunoSEQ multiplex PCR; TCRdb holds only in-frame clones, not every one. The data hold roughly 27,000 clones, with roughly 84% observed a single time. Concerning this clone: Its cognate antigen is unknown.

After removal of 1 base from V and 5 bases from J, the junction contained 7 bases not matched to a gene. The CDR3 extends over 15 amino acids. The germline V gene encodes CDR1 SGHNT and CDR2 YYREEE (reference sequence). Study results and limitations: After transplant, recipient diversity fell while pathologically expanded clonotypes grew through day 180. Few recipient clonotypes overlapped donors; over 97% were de novo at given depth.

The receptor comes from a woman aged 55-69 years with acute myeloid leukemia. Some clones in this sample may be carry-over from other donors' samples. Sequences were derived from peripheral blood mononuclear cells, sampled before stem cell transplant. The chain links TRBV5-4 to TRBJ2-3, with 7 bases fitting TRBD2. The CDR3 nucleotides are TGTGCCAGCAGCTTGTATGGACTAGGGGTAGATACGCAGTATTTT. It codes for CASSLYGLGVDTQYF.